These 3 T cell receptor beta chains share one sample of origin, sequenced in a study of blood T cells in healthy people across ages. A second 7 to 11 cycle PCR used barcoded and J-beta primers. TCRdb re-analysed the 5' RACE reads in MiXCR, keeping a single row per CDR3 protein. In the table there are about 1.5 million distinct CDR3 sequences, 35% to 45% of which are singletons. The specimen was blood. The receptors shown here come from a woman aged 18-30 years in good health.

V gene TRBV9 combines with J gene TRBJ2-1; TRBD2 matches 11 bases. The CDR3 runs to 16 residues. V was clipped by 0 bases and J by 9 bases; unmatched bases: 8. CDR1 is SGDLS, CDR2 YYNGEE, per germline. The CDR3 bases are TGTGCCAGCAGCGTAGTAGGTAGCGGGGGGGCCGGTGAGCAGTTCTTC. It codes for CASSVVGSGGAGEQFF.

This clonotype was counted only a few times. The CDR3 spells CSVDSGTPQETQYF. CDR3 DNA: TGCAGCGTTGATTCGGGTACCCCTCAAGAGACCCAGTACTTC. V usage is TRBV29-1 and J usage is TRBJ2-5; D gene ambiguous. The CDR3 loop spans 14 amino acids. Trimming removed 3 bases from V and 2 bases from J, with 13 bases in between. The germline CDR1 and CDR2 sequences are SQVTM and ANQGSEA.

The V call is TRBV18, the J call TRBJ1-5, with a tentative D call TRBD1 (6 bases). In germline, CDR1 is KGHSH, CDR2 LQKENI. Trimming pared 2 bases from V and 7 bases from J, leaving 12 bases between. This CDR3 has 14 amino acids. The CDR3 spells CASSPGGGHQPQHF. The CDR3 DNA follows: TGTGCCAGCTCACCAGGTGGGGGGCACCAGCCCCAGCATTTT.